The TCR beta chain under discussion was sequenced for a study of Ad26.COV2.S vaccination and SARS-CoV-2 variants. Study as a whole: Participant was drawn from the COV1001 Ad26.COV2.S trial arm. Into the muscle, Ad26.COV2.S was dosed once or twice, 56 days apart.

The treatment denotes: 19 received Ad26.COV2.S at low or high dose, single or two shots; roughly five received placebo; per-sample allocation not given. Sampling occurred on day 63 after the first vaccine or placebo injection. Profiled with immunoSEQ multiplex PCR; TCRdb holds only in-frame clones, not every one. Of more than 300,000 clones in the sample, just over 85% were seen once. Germline V CDR1 and CDR2: SGHRS, YFSETQ. The junction had 8 bases not matched to a gene; V was cut back by 2 bases and J by 5 bases. The CDR3 has 15 residues. The rearrangement links TRBV5-1 to TRBJ2-5; 8 bases line up with TRBD2. The TCR was taken from a person aged 18-65 years who received the Ad26.COV2.S COVID-19 vaccine or a placebo. The sample was peripheral blood, taken in a trial of Ad26.COV2.S vaccine versus placebo. DNA for the CDR3: TGCGCCAGCAGCTTATTAGCGGGGCCAATGGAGACCCAGTACTTC. The encoded protein is CASSLLAGPMETQYF.